The 23 T cell receptor beta chains below all came from one sample that was sequenced in a study of response to subunit inactivated influenza vaccine. Via MiXCR, TCRdb re-called the RT-PCR reads, giving one row per CDR3 protein. The data contain fewer than 200,000 distinct CDR3 sequences, 9.2% of them singletons. The sample was non-naive T cells sorted from PBMCs, taken on the day of vaccination. Receptor source: a man over 45 who received an inactivated influenza vaccine.

The rearrangement links TRBV7-8 to TRBJ2-3, with TRBD1 matching 8 bases. J lost 6 bases, V lost 4 bases, and 3 bases had no gene match. Germline loops: CDR1 SGHVS, CDR2 FQNEAQ. This CDR3 is built from 13 residues. The CDR3 is CASSYGQGDTQYF. In nucleotides, the CDR3 is TGTGCCAGCAGCTATGGACAGGGCGATACGCAGTATTTT.

The CDR3 DNA reads as TGTGCCAGCAGCGTAGGTGGGGGGCAGGGTGAAGCTTTCTTT. Protein product: CASSVGGGQGEAFF. This rearrangement joins TRBV9 to TRBJ1-1, with D possibly TRBD1 on 6 matching bases. The V end was cut by 0 bases, the J end by 7 bases, with 13 bases between. The CDR3 has 14 residues. Germline CDR1 reads SGDLS; CDR2 reads YYNGEE.

In this sample, this clonotype turned up a few times. The gene calls are TRBV21-1 and TRBJ2-1; TRBD1, the table's D call, lacks a check against the DNA. TRBV21-1 is reported as a pseudogene. This CDR3 contains 17 residues. CDR3 in DNA: TGTGCCAGCAGCAAAGTGAGGGACAGGGAATGTAGGAATGAGCAGTTCTTC. Encoded protein: CASSKVRDRECRNEQFF.

This clonotype was detected a few times. The chain has TRBV9 and TRBJ2-3; 15 bases are shared with TRBD2. This CDR3 contains 19 residues. Germline lookup yields CDR1 SGDLS and CDR2 YYNGEE. The trim removed 0 bases at V and 0 bases at J, leaving 5 bases unmatched. CDR3 sequence (DNA): TGTGCCAGCAGCGTAGGGGGACTAGCGGGAGGTTTAAGCACAGATACGCAGTATTTT. Amino acid sequence: CASSVGGLAGGLSTDTQYF.

This clonotype was seen repeatedly, ten times or more. V usage is TRBV24-1 and J usage is TRBJ2-3, with 10 bases fitting TRBD2. The CDR3 has 19 amino acids. CDR1 KGHDR and CDR2 SFDVKD come from the germline V gene. The V gene end was trimmed by 4 bases and the J gene end by 7 bases; junction bases not matched to a gene: 19. CDR3: CATSDPRSKIAGGSNTQYF. The CDR3 DNA sequence: TGTGCCACCAGTGACCCCCGCTCGAAAATAGCGGGAGGTTCCAATACGCAGTATTTT.

CDR3 coding DNA: TGTGCCATCATGGCAGGGAGGGACACCGGGGAGCTGTTTTTT. Protein sequence: CAIMAGRDTGELFF. J is TRBJ2-2 and V is TRBV10-3, with 7 bases fitting TRBD2. The germline gives CDR1 ENHRY, CDR2 SYGVKD. The V and J ends lost 7 bases and 3 bases, in that order; junction bases with no gene match: 5. This CDR3 is built from 14 residues.

At least ten counts were recorded for this clonotype. This chain uses TRBV5-1 with TRBJ2-7; D is uncertain. The CDR3 is made up of 13 amino acids. CDR1 and CDR2 from the germline V gene are SGHRS and YFSETQ. The V and J ends lost 0 bases and 3 bases respectively, with 7 bases between them. As DNA, the CDR3 is TGCGCCAGCAGCTTGGGAGACGGCTACGAGCAGTACTTC. Amino acids: CASSLGDGYEQYF.

A few counts support this clonotype. This chain uses TRBV7-2 with TRBJ2-2; weak D call: TRBD2 (6 bases). This CDR3 has 14 residues. CDR1 SGHTA and CDR2 FQGNSA come from the germline V gene. The V gene lost 5 bases and the J gene lost 7 bases, with 14 bases spanning the gap. The CDR3 loop reads CASSPLARSGELFF. The CDR3 DNA is TGTGCCAGCAGCCCTCTAGCGAGGAGCGGGGAGCTGTTTTTT.

The chain is built from TRBV12-3 or TRBV12-4 and TRBJ1-2; tentatively, D is TRBD1 (5 bases). Trimming removed 1 base at V and 8 bases at J, with 8 bases between. This CDR3 comprises 12 residues. As DNA, the CDR3 is TGTGCCAGCAGTTTAGGGGGGAAAGGCTACACCTTC. Protein sequence: CASSLGGKGYTF.

This clonotype has more than one count but fewer than ten. This sequence joins TRBV2 and TRBJ1-2; a weak D match, TRBD1 (6 bases). The CDR3 loop spans 13 amino acids. V lost 4 bases and J lost 8, with 14 bases in between. Germline values: CDR1 SNHLY, CDR2 FYNNEI. In DNA, the CDR3 is TGTGCCAGCAGTGGGGGGGCCCGTGAGGGCTACACCTTC. Its protein is CASSGGAREGYTF.

The sample holds a few counts of this clonotype. V and J are TRBV7-6 and TRBJ1-6; weak D call: TRBD1 (6 bases). Looked up from germline, CDR1 is SGHVS and CDR2 is FNYEAQ. This CDR3 has 14 amino acids. V was shortened by 6 bases and J by 5 bases, with 11 bases between the two germline ends. The CDR3: CASSAAGDNSPLHF. The CDR3 DNA follows: TGTGCCAGCAGTGCGGCAGGGGATAATTCACCCCTCCACTTT.

The sample holds many counts of this clonotype. This chain connects TRBV29-1 to TRBJ2-5, with D unresolved. The CDR3 contains 13 residues. V gave up 3 bases and J gave up 3 bases, with 11 bases separating them. Germline values: CDR1 SQVTM, CDR2 ANQGSEA. This chain's CDR3 is CSVDGWAEETQYF. In DNA, the CDR3 is TGCAGCGTTGATGGATGGGCGGAAGAGACCCAGTACTTC. Full variable domain (remainder filled in from reference TRBV29-1 and TRBJ2-5): SAVISQKPSRDICQRGTSLTIQCQVDSQVTMMFWYRQQPGQSLTLIATANQGSEATYESGFVIDKFPISRPNLTFSTLTVSNMSPEDSSIYLCSVDGWAEETQYFGPGTRLLVL.

The chain links TRBV28 to TRBJ2-7; 9 bases align to TRBD1. The V gene end was trimmed by 7 bases and the J gene end by 2 bases; junction bases not matched to a gene: 9. CDR1 is MDHEN and CDR2 is SYDVKM in the germline V gene. The CDR3 runs 15 residues. CDR3 amino acids: CASNQQGASPYEQYF. In nucleotides, the CDR3 is TGTGCCAGCAATCAACAGGGGGCCTCACCCTACGAGCAGTACTTC.

At least ten counts were recorded for this clonotype. The chain couples TRBV4-3 to TRBJ2-2; either TRBD1 or TRBD2 may fit D (5 bases each). Germline V gives CDR1 LGHNA, CDR2 YSLEER. V was clipped by 0 bases and J by 1 base, with 12 bases between them. This CDR3 is 17 amino acids long. CDR3 sequence (DNA): TGCGCCAGCAGCCAAGATACGACGGGGCTGAACACCGGGGAGCTGTTTTTT. It yields the protein CASSQDTTGLNTGELFF.

This chain joins TRBV2 and TRBJ2-7; TRBD2 aligns across 10 bases. With V trimmed by 6 bases and J by 6 bases, 5 bases remained unmatched. Germline CDR1 reads SNHLY; CDR2 reads FYNNEI. The CDR3 has 13 amino acids. The CDR3 DNA follows: TGTGCCAGCAGGGGGGGACTAGCGTCCGAGCAGTACTTC. This encodes CASRGGLASEQYF. Together with reference TRBV2 and TRBJ2-7, the CDR3 gives the full variable domain: EPEVTQTPSHQVTQMGQEVILRCVPISNHLYFYWYRQILGQKVEFLVSFYNNEISEKSEIFDDQFSVERPDGSNFTLKIRSTKLEDSAMYFCASRGGLASEQYFGPGTRLTVT.

The chain carries TRBV29-1 and TRBJ1-1, with D possibly TRBD1 on 5 matching bases. The germline V gene encodes CDR1 SQVTM and CDR2 ANQGSEA. Trimming stripped 4 bases from V and 1 base from J, with 10 bases between. The CDR3 totals 13 residues. CDR3 loop: CSVARAGNTEAFF. The CDR3 nucleotides read TGCAGCGTTGCCAGGGCAGGGAACACTGAAGCTTTCTTT. The full variable domain, rest sourced from reference TRBV29-1 and TRBJ1-1, is SAVISQKPSRDICQRGTSLTIQCQVDSQVTMMFWYRQQPGQSLTLIATANQGSEATYESGFVIDKFPISRPNLTFSTLTVSNMSPEDSSIYLCSVARAGNTEAFFGQGTRLTVV.

The chain joins TRBV11-1 to TRBJ2-1; 10 bases fit TRBD2. The trim removed 1 base at V and 7 bases at J, leaving 16 bases unmatched. CDR1 and CDR2 (germline): SGHAT, FQDESV (reference sequence). This CDR3 comprises 19 residues. The CDR3 nucleotides read TGTGCCAGCAGCTTAGTTCTAGTTTTTGCTAGCGGGAGTTCTAATGAGCAGTTCTTC. Translating gives CASSLVLVFASGSSNEQFF.

The chain joins TRBV7-2 to TRBJ2-1, with 7 bases identical to TRBD1. V shed 8 bases, J shed 9 bases, and the junction held 10 bases outside the gene matches. Germline V gene sequence: CDR1 SGHTA, CDR2 FQGNSA. CDR3 length equals 13 residues. CDR3 sequence reads: CASRRQGTTEQFF. The CDR3 DNA reads TGTGCCAGCCGTAGACAGGGTACTACTGAGCAGTTCTTC.

This clonotype was detected a few times. The rearrangement joins TRBV6-1 to TRBJ2-5, with TRBD2 identical over 9 bases. The CDR3 sequence is 15 residues long. The V and J ends lost 5 bases and 7 bases, in that order; junction bases with no gene match: 11. CDR1 and CDR2 from the germline V gene are MNHNS and SASEGT. CDR3 region: CASSRRREGPGTQYF. The CDR3 DNA is TGTGCCAGCAGTCGCAGGCGGGAGGGCCCGGGGACCCAGTACTTC.

Of note for this clonotype: A much more abundant neighbour one base away suggests this may be a read error. The V gene is TRBV7-2, the J gene TRBJ2-6, with D maybe TRBD2 (6 bases). This CDR3 contains 17 residues. Germline V gene data show CDR1 as SGHTA and CDR2 as FQGNSA. The CDR3 here is CASSPGGGSSGADVLTF. CDR3 in DNA: TGTGCCAGCAGCCCAGGCGGAGGGAGCTCTGGGGCCGACGTCCTGACTTTC.

This clonotype was observed at least ten times. This rearrangement joins TRBV29-1 to TRBJ2-3; weak D call: TRBD2 (6 bases). V was cut by 1 base and J by 0 bases, with 14 bases left in between. From germline, CDR1 is SQVTM and CDR2 ANQGSEA. CDR3 length equals 16 residues. The CDR3 bases are TGCAGCGTTGAAGGGGGAATAGCGGCCAGCACAGATACGCAGTATTTT. Translated, it gives CSVEGGIAASTDTQYF.

A few counts support this clonotype. J is TRBJ1-3 and V is TRBV7-9; D gene ambiguous. This CDR3 spans 12 amino acids. V lost 5 bases and J 4 bases, leaving 6 bases between the germline ends. Per germline, CDR1 SEHNR and CDR2 FQNEAQ (reference sequence). The CDR3 here is CASSPTGNTIYF. In DNA, the CDR3 is TGTGCCAGCAGCCCGACAGGAAACACCATATATTTT.

The chain combines TRBV5-1 with TRBJ2-2; no firm D call. This CDR3 contains 15 residues. Germline V lookup: CDR1 SGHRS, CDR2 YFSETQ. Deletions cut 6 bases from V and 4 bases from J, with 16 bases between. CDR3 sequence: CASTPDAVGTGELFF. The CDR3 bases are TGCGCCAGCACCCCCGACGCAGTCGGCACCGGGGAGCTGTTTTTT.